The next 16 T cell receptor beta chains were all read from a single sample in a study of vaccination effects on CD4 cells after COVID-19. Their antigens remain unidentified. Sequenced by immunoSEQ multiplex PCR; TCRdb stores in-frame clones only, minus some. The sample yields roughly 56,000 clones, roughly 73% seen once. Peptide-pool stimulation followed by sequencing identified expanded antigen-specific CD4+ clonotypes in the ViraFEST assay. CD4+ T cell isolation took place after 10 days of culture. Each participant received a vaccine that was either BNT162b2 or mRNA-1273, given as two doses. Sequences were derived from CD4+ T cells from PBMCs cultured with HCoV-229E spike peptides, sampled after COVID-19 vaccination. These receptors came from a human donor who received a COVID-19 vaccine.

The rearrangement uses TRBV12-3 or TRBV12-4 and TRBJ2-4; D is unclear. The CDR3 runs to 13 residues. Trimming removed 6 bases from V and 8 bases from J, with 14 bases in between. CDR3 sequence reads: CASRSGQRDIQYF. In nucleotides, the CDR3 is TGTGCCAGCAGATCCGGGCAACGTGACATTCAGTACTTC.

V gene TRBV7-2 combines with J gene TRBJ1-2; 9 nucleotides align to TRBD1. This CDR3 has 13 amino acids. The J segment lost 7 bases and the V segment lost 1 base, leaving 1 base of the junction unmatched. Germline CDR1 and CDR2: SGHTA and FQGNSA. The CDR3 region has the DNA TGTGCCAGCAGCTTAGAGGACAGGGGTGGCTACACCTTC. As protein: CASSLEDRGGYTF. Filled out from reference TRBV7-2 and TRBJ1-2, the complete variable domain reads GAGVSQSPSNKVTEKGKDVELRCDPISGHTALYWYRQSLGQGLEFLIYFQGNSAPDKSGLPSDRFSAERTGGSVSTLTIQRTQQEDSAVYLCASSLEDRGGYTFGSGTRLTVV.

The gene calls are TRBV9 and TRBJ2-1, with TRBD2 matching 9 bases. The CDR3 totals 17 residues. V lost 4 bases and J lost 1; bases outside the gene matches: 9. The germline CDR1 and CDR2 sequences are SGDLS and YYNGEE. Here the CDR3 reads CASSPRPLAGSYNEQFF. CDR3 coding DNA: TGTGCCAGCAGCCCACGCCCGCTAGCGGGATCCTACAATGAGCAGTTCTTC.

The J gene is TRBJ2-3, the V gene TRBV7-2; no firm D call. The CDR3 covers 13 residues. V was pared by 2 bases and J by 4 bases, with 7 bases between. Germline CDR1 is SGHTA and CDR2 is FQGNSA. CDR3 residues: CASSLYEADTQYF. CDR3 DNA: TGTGCCAGCAGCTTATACGAGGCAGATACGCAGTATTTT.

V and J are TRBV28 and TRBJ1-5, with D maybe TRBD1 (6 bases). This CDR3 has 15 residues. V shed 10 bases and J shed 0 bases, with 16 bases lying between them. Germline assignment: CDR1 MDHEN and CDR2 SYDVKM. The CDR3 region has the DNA TGTGCCACCGCGACAGGCCCTTATAGCAATCAGCCCCAGCATTTT. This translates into CATATGPYSNQPQHF.

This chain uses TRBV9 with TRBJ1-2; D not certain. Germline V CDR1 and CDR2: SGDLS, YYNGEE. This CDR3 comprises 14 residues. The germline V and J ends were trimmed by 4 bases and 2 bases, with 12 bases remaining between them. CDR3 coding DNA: TGTGCCAGCAGCCCTGAACTGGAAAACTATGGCTACACCTTC. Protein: CASSPELENYGYTF.

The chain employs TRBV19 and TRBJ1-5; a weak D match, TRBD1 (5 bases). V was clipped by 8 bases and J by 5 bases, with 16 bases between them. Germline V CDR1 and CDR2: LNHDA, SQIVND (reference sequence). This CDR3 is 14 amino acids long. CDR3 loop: CASRNLDSYQPQHF. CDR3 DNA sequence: TGTGCCAGTCGAAACCTAGACAGTTATCAGCCCCAGCATTTT. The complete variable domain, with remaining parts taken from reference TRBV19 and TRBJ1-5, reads DGGITQSPKYLFRKEGQNVTLSCEQNLNHDAMYWYRQDPGQGLRLIYYSQIVNDFQKGDIAEGYSVSREKKESFPLTVTSAQKNPTAFYLCASRNLDSYQPQHFGDGTRLSIL.

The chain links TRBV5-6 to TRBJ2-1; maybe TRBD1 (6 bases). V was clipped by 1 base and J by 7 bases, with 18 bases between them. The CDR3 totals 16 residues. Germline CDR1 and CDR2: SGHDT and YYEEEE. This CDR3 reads CASSLYPGDPLNEQFF. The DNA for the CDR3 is TGTGCCAGCAGCTTGTACCCAGGGGACCCTTTGAATGAGCAGTTCTTC.

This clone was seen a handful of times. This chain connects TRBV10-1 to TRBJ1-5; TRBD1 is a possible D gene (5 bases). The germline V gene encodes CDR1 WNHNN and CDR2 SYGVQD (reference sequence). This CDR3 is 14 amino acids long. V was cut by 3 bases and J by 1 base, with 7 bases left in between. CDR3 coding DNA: TGCGCCAGCAGTGACGGGGGGAGCAATCAGCCCCAGCATTTT. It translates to CASSDGGSNQPQHF.

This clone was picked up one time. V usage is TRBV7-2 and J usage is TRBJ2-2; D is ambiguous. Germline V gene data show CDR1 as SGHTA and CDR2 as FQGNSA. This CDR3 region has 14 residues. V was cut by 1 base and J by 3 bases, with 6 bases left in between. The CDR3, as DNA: TGTGCCAGCAGCTTAGTCACAGACACCGGGGAGCTGTTTTTT. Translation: CASSLVTDTGELFF.

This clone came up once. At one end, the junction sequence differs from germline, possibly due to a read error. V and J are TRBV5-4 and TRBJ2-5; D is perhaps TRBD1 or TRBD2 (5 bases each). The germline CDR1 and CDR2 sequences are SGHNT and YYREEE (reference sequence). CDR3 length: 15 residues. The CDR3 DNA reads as TGTGCCAGCAGCTTGGCCGAGGGGCCCCAAGGGACCCAGTACTTC. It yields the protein CASSLAEGPQGTQYF.

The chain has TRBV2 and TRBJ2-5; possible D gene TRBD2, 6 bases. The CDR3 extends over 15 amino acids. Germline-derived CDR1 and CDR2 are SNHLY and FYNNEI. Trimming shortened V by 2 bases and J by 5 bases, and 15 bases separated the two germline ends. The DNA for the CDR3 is TGTGCCAGCAGTGAAATGGGCACTAGCTTGGAGACCCAGTACTTC. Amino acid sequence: CASSEMGTSLETQYF. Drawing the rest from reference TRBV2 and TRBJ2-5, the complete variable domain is EPEVTQTPSHQVTQMGQEVILRCVPISNHLYFYWYRQILGQKVEFLVSFYNNEISEKSEIFDDQFSVERPDGSNFTLKIRSTKLEDSAMYFCASSEMGTSLETQYFGPGTRLLVL.

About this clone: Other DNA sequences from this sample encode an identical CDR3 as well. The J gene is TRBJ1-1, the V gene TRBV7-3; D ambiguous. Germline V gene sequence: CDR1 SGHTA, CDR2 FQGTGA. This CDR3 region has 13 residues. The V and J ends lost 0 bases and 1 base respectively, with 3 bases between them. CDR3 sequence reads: CASSLTANTEAFF. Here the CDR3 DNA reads TGTGCCAGCAGCTTAACAGCGAACACTGAAGCTTTCTTT.

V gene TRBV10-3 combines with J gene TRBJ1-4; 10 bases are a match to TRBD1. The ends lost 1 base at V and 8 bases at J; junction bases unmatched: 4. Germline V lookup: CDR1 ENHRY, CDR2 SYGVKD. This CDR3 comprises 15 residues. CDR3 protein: CAISEFGQGGEKLFF. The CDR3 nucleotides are TGTGCCATCAGTGAGTTCGGACAGGGGGGGGAAAAACTGTTTTTT.

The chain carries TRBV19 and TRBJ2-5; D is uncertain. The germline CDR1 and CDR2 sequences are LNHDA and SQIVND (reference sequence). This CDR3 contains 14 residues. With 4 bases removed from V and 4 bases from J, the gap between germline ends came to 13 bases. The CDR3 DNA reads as TGTGCCAGTAGTACCATGAGTAGTTCAGAGACCCAGTACTTC. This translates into CASSTMSSSETQYF. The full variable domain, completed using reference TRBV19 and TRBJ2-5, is DGGITQSPKYLFRKEGQNVTLSCEQNLNHDAMYWYRQDPGQGLRLIYYSQIVNDFQKGDIAEGYSVSREKKESFPLTVTSAQKNPTAFYLCASSTMSSSETQYFGPGTRLLVL.

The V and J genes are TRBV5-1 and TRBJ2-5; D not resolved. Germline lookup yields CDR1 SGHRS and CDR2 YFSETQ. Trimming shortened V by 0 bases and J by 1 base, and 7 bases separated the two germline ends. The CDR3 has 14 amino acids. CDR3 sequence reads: CASSLDSAQETQYF. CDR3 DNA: TGCGCCAGCAGCTTGGATTCGGCCCAAGAGACCCAGTACTTC. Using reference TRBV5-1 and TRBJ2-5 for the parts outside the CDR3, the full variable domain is KAGVTQTPRYLIKTRGQQVTLSCSPISGHRSVSWYQQTPGQGLQFLFEYFSETQRNKGNFPGRFSGRQFSNSRSEMNVSTLELGDSALYLCASSLDSAQETQYFGPGTRLLVL.